The 32 T cell receptor beta chains in this list originate from one sample, sequenced in a study of cytomegalovirus exposure and HLA in healthy donors (dated 2017 in TCRdb). The protocol used for the library was the immunoSEQ multiplex PCR assay. The table comes from immuneACCESS by way of TCRdb, which keeps in-frame sequences with V and J called. Part of the clones is missing from these tables; in studies checked, under half for an unresolved V gene and the rest for unknown reasons. The table for this sample lists tens of thousands of clones; around 97% of them were counted only once. Together, the top ten hold around 1.6% of the sample. Material for sequencing was PBMCs. These receptors were collected from a woman aged 18 to 35 in good health and CMV-seropositive.

The chain combines TRBV11-3 with TRBJ2-7; no reliable D call. Germline V CDR1 and CDR2: SGHNT, YENEEA. Trimming stripped 2 bases from V and 0 bases from J, with 8 bases between. The length of the CDR3 is 14 residues. The CDR3 sequence: CASSLYTDSYEQYF. The CDR3 region has the DNA TGTGCCAGCAGCTTATATACAGACTCCTACGAGCAGTACTTC. The full variable domain, with the rest looked up from reference TRBV11-3 and TRBJ2-7, is EAGVVQSPRYKIIEKKQPVAFWCNPISGHNTLYWYLQNLGQGPELLIRYENEEAVDDSQLPKDRFSAERLKGVDSTLKIQPAELGDSAVYLCASSLYTDSYEQYFGPGTRLTVT.

A note on this clone: The junction and the germline gene differ at one end; a read error may be behind it. The genes are TRBV15 and TRBJ2-2; 11 nucleotides align to TRBD1. The CDR3 length is 17 residues. Germline loops: CDR1 LNHNV, CDR2 YYDKDF (reference sequence). The CDR3 DNA reads as TGTGCCACCAGCCTTATTGGACAGGGGGCCTTCACCCGGGAGCTGTTTTTT. Protein: CATSLIGQGAFTRELFF.

The chain has TRBV5-5 and TRBJ2-3, with 11 bases identical to TRBD2. CDR3 length: 16 amino acids. The V gene's germline CDR1 is SGHKS and CDR2 YYEKEE (reference sequence). Trimming removed 4 bases from V and 5 bases from J; junction bases left unmatched: 9. The CDR3 DNA follows: TGTGCCAGCAGCATGGAATTAGCGGGAGGGCGAGATACGCAGTATTTT. Translating gives CASSMELAGGRDTQYF. Filled out from reference TRBV5-5 and TRBJ2-3, the complete variable domain reads DAGVTQSPTHLIKTRGQQVTLRCSPISGHKSVSWYQQVLGQGPQFIFQYYEKEERGRGNFPDRFSARQFPNYSSELNVNALLLGDSALYLCASSMELAGGRDTQYFGPGTRLTVL.

About this clone itself: A read error may produce the germline difference seen at one junction end. The J gene is TRBJ1-4, the V gene TRBV7-7, with D possibly being TRBD1 (6 bases). Germline-derived CDR1 and CDR2 are SSHAT and FNYEAQ (reference sequence). The CDR3 contains 15 residues. This chain's CDR3 is CASSKGQSRYEKLFF. CDR3 DNA sequence: TGTGCTAGCAGCAAAGGACAGAGCCGTTATGAAAAACTGTTTTTT.

The chain has TRBV18 and TRBJ2-7; D is ambiguous. The length of the CDR3 is 13 residues. Trimming shortened V by 3 bases and J by 7 bases, and 13 bases separated the two germline ends. Germline V gives CDR1 KGHSH, CDR2 LQKENI. CDR3 nucleotide sequence: TGTGCCAGCTCACCCACTTCAGGTTTGGAGCAGTACTTC. This encodes CASSPTSGLEQYF.

The rearrangement links TRBV9 to TRBJ1-5; D might be TRBD1 (5 bases). The CDR3 has 15 residues. The germline gives CDR1 SGDLS, CDR2 YYNGEE. Trimming removed 1 base from V and 2 bases from J, with 10 bases in between. The CDR3, as DNA: TGTGCCAGCAGCGTATCAGGGCAGGGCAATCAGCCCCAGCATTTT. It translates to CASSVSGQGNQPQHF.

The genes are TRBV5-1 and TRBJ2-1, with D perhaps matching TRBD1 (6 bases). Trimming shortened V by 4 bases and J by 0 bases, and 20 bases separated the two germline ends. In germline, CDR1 is SGHRS, CDR2 YFSETQ. CDR3 size: 18 residues. The CDR3 reads CASSGNAFRGSSYNEQFF. The CDR3, as DNA: TGCGCCAGCAGCGGGAACGCATTCAGGGGTAGCTCCTACAATGAGCAGTTCTTC.

The CDR3 protein is CAISGTGGSEEKLFF. CDR3 nucleotides: TGTGCCATCAGTGGGACAGGGGGTTCGGAGGAAAAACTGTTTTTT. The chain combines TRBV10-3 with TRBJ1-4; 10 bases fit TRBD1. Looked up from germline, CDR1 is ENHRY and CDR2 is SYGVKD. The CDR3 covers 15 residues. Germline trimming cut 4 bases from V and 8 bases from J; bases unmatched to any gene: 7.

The chain employs TRBV18 and TRBJ2-7; a possible D gene is TRBD2 (7 bases). The ends were cut back, 3 bases at V and 5 bases at J, with 17 bases in the middle. Per the germline V gene, CDR1 is KGHSH and CDR2 is LQKENI. The CDR3 is 15 amino acids. The CDR3 DNA reads TGTGCCAGCTCACCCCTCGAGGGGGGGGCCCACGAGCAGTACTTC. Protein product: CASSPLEGGAHEQYF.

The rearrangement joins TRBV7-3 to TRBJ2-1; TRBD2 is a possible D gene (6 bases). Trimming removed 5 bases from V and 0 bases from J, with 11 bases in between. CDR1 SGHTA and CDR2 FQGTGA come from the germline V gene. CDR3 length: 15 amino acids. The CDR3 sequence is CASSRDFGSYNEQFF. The DNA of the CDR3 is TGTGCCAGCAGCCGGGACTTCGGCTCCTACAATGAGCAGTTCTTC. The variable domain in full, completed from reference TRBV7-3 and TRBJ2-1, reads GAGVSQTPSNKVTEKGKYVELRCDPISGHTALYWYRQSLGQGPEFLIYFQGTGAADDSGLPNDRFFAVRPEGSVSTLKIQRTERGDSAVYLCASSRDFGSYNEQFFGPGTRLTVL.

The rearrangement links TRBV7-2 to TRBJ2-3; unclear D gene. Trimming cost V 3 bases and J 2 bases, with 6 bases left between them. In germline, CDR1 is SGHTA, CDR2 FQGNSA. CDR3 size: 13 residues. The CDR3, as DNA: TGTGCCAGCAGCTTGGGCTACACAGATACGCAGTATTTT. Residues: CASSLGYTDTQYF. Full variable domain (outside the CDR3, taken from reference TRBV7-2 and TRBJ2-3): GAGVSQSPSNKVTEKGKDVELRCDPISGHTALYWYRQSLGQGLEFLIYFQGNSAPDKSGLPSDRFSAERTGGSVSTLTIQRTQQEDSAVYLCASSLGYTDTQYFGPGTRLTVL.

The chain combines TRBV5-6 with TRBJ2-1; 10 bases agree with TRBD2. CDR1 is SGHDT, CDR2 YYEEEE, per germline. V was clipped by 4 bases and J by 3 bases; unmatched bases: 7. The CDR3 extends over 16 amino acids. Written as DNA, the CDR3 is TGTGCCAGCAGCCTCGGACTAGCGGAGTACTACAATGAGCAGTTCTTC. Protein product: CASSLGLAEYYNEQFF. The variable domain in full, with the rest retrieved from reference TRBV5-6 and TRBJ2-1, is DAGVTQSPTHLIKTRGQQVTLRCSPKSGHDTVSWYQQALGQGPQFIFQYYEEEERQRGNFPDRFSGHQFPNYSSELNVNALLLGDSALYLCASSLGLAEYYNEQFFGPGTRLTVL.

This CDR3 reads CASSDARTGSYGYTF. CDR3 coding DNA: TGTGCCAGCAGTGACGCTAGGACAGGGTCATATGGCTACACCTTC. The V gene is TRBV6-4, the J gene TRBJ1-2; 8 bases are a match to TRBD1. Germline V lookup: CDR1 MRHNA, CDR2 SNTAGT. CDR3 length equals 15 residues. Unmatched junction bases numbered 7, after V lost 2 bases and J lost 5 bases.

The chain couples TRBV7-9 to TRBJ1-2, with 9 bases aligning to TRBD1. The CDR3 totals 13 residues. Germline assignment: CDR1 SEHNR and CDR2 FQNEAQ (reference sequence). The J segment lost 7 bases and the V segment lost 5 bases, leaving 5 bases of the junction unmatched. The CDR3 here is CASSATGGSGYTF. The CDR3 region has the DNA TGTGCCAGCAGCGCTACAGGGGGCTCTGGCTACACCTTC.

The CDR3 DNA reads TGTGCCAGCAGCGGAACCGGGACTAGCGGGAGTTACTCCGATGAGCAGTTCTTC. Translating it yields CASSGTGTSGSYSDEQFF. The gene calls are TRBV9 and TRBJ2-1; 14 bases agree with TRBD2. The V gene end was trimmed by 3 bases and the J gene end by 8 bases; junction bases not matched to a gene: 13. CDR1 is SGDLS, CDR2 YYNGEE, per germline. The CDR3 length is 18 residues.

V is TRBV7-3 and J is TRBJ2-2; 8 bases fit TRBD1. There are 15 residues in the CDR3. Germline CDR1 is SGHTA and CDR2 is FQGTGA. The trim removed 5 bases at V and 2 bases at J, leaving 4 bases unmatched. CDR3 loop: CASSRDRGNTGELFF. In DNA, the CDR3 is TGTGCCAGCAGCAGAGACAGGGGAAACACCGGGGAGCTGTTTTTT.

This rearrangement joins TRBV28 to TRBJ2-5, with TRBD1 identical over 9 bases. J lost 2 bases, V lost 6 bases, and 16 bases had no gene match. CDR1 and CDR2 (germline): MDHEN, SYDVKM. This CDR3 is built from 18 residues. The CDR3 is CASRHLRIKQGAQETQYF. As DNA, the CDR3 is TGTGCCAGCAGACATTTACGAATCAAACAGGGGGCACAAGAGACCCAGTACTTC. Looking up the rest from reference TRBV28 and TRBJ2-5 gives the full variable domain: DVKVTQSSRYLVKRTGEKVFLECVQDMDHENMFWYRQDPGLGLRLIYFSYDVKMKEKGDIPEGYSVSREKKERFSLILESASTNQTSMYLCASRHLRIKQGAQETQYFGPGTRLLVL.

The rearrangement joins TRBV5-5 to TRBJ1-4, with D tentatively TRBD1 (6 bases). The CDR3 has 15 amino acids. Germline CDR1 reads SGHKS; CDR2 reads YYEKEE (reference sequence). V was shortened by 4 bases and J by 5 bases, with 15 bases between the two germline ends. The CDR3 nucleotides read TGTGCCAGCAGCCAAAGGGACATCTCAAATGAAAAACTGTTTTTT. This encodes CASSQRDISNEKLFF. The variable domain in full, with the rest retrieved from reference TRBV5-5 and TRBJ1-4, is DAGVTQSPTHLIKTRGQQVTLRCSPISGHKSVSWYQQVLGQGPQFIFQYYEKEERGRGNFPDRFSARQFPNYSSELNVNALLLGDSALYLCASSQRDISNEKLFFGSGTQLSVL.

Details on this clone: The junction shows a germline mismatch at one end, possibly a read error. The chain uses TRBV2 and TRBJ2-1; 9 bases fit TRBD2. The CDR3 has 13 residues. Germline V gives CDR1 SNHLY, CDR2 FYNNEI. CDR3 nucleotides: TGTGCCACCAGTAGCGGGAGAGACAATGAGCAGTTCTTC. Translating it yields CATSSGRDNEQFF.

The V call is TRBV5-8, the J call TRBJ2-3, with TRBD2 matching over 10 bases. Germline V gives CDR1 SGHTS, CDR2 YDEGEE. V shed 4 bases, J shed 4 bases, and the junction held 6 bases outside the gene matches. The CDR3 totals 15 residues. For the CDR3, the DNA is TGTGCCAGCAGCACCGGGACTAGCGAACCAGATACGCAGTATTTT. This translates into CASSTGTSEPDTQYF.

The rearrangement uses TRBV4-1 and TRBJ2-3; 8 nucleotides line up with TRBD2. Germline CDR1 is MGHRA and CDR2 is YSYEKL. This CDR3 region has 17 residues. J lost 5 bases, V lost 3 bases, and 13 bases had no gene match. The CDR3 DNA reads as TGCGCCAGCAGCCACCCGACCCCAGCGGGAGCGGGAGATACGCAGTATTTT. Protein: CASSHPTPAGAGDTQYF.

The chain combines TRBV5-8 with TRBJ2-3, with TRBD1 identical over 7 bases. V shed 0 bases and J 3 bases; nucleotides not matched to a gene: 1. Germline loops: CDR1 SGHTS, CDR2 YDEGEE. This CDR3 has 14 residues. CDR3 region: CASSLDRGTDTQYF. DNA of the CDR3: TGTGCCAGCAGCTTGGACAGGGGAACAGATACGCAGTATTTT.

The rearrangement links TRBV29-1 to TRBJ2-7, with D perhaps TRBD1 (6 bases). The CDR3 consists of 12 residues. Germline-derived CDR1 and CDR2 are SQVTM and ANQGSEA. Trimming removed 5 bases from V and 3 bases from J, with 11 bases in between. CDR3 coding DNA: TGCAGCGTTACTAGAGGGGGCTACGAGCAGTACTTC. This translates into CSVTRGGYEQYF.

The V call is TRBV28, the J call TRBJ2-1, with TRBD2 matching over 11 bases. V lost 5 bases to trimming and J lost 9 bases; unmatched junction nucleotides: 15. The germline V gene has CDR1 MDHEN and CDR2 SYDVKM. CDR3 size: 17 residues. The CDR3 DNA sequence: TGTGCCAGCAGTCCACGCTCTAGCGGGAGGCCGATTTCTGAGCAGTTCTTC. Translated, it gives CASSPRSSGRPISEQFF.

In DNA, the CDR3 is TGTGCCAGCAGCGTACAGGGGGCGAATGAAAAACTGTTTTTT. It yields the protein CASSVQGANEKLFF. V gene TRBV9 combines with J gene TRBJ1-4, with TRBD1 identical over 8 bases. The ends lost 1 base at V and 5 bases at J; junction bases unmatched: 1. The CDR3 has 14 residues. CDR1 is SGDLS and CDR2 is YYNGEE in the germline V gene.

The V gene is TRBV30, the J gene TRBJ1-2; D unclear. The CDR3 consists of 13 residues. The germline V gene encodes CDR1 GTSNPN and CDR2 SVGIG (reference sequence). V was trimmed by 2 bases and J by 3 bases, leaving 10 bases between them. Here the CDR3 DNA reads TGTGCCTGGAGTCTCCGTTCGGACTATGGCTACACCTTC. Protein sequence: CAWSLRSDYGYTF. Full variable domain (remainder filled in from reference TRBV30 and TRBJ1-2): SQTIHQWPATLVQPVGSPLSLECTVEGTSNPNLYWYRQAAGRGLQLLFYSVGIGQISSEVPQNLSASRPQDRQFILSSKKLLLSDSGFYLCAWSLRSDYGYTFGSGTRLTVV.

This chain joins TRBV28 and TRBJ2-7; 11 bases align to TRBD2. Trimming took 4 bases from V and 3 from J; bases not matched to a gene: 8. Germline V CDR1 and CDR2: MDHEN, SYDVKM. The length of the CDR3 is 16 residues. CDR3 sequence (DNA): TGTGCCAGCAGTTCCTATAGCGGGAGGGCCCTCTACGAGCAGTACTTC. It encodes CASSSYSGRALYEQYF.

This sequence joins TRBV28 and TRBJ2-2; no clear D gene. Germline CDR1 and CDR2: MDHEN and SYDVKM. V lost 5 bases and J lost 1, with 5 bases in between. The CDR3 sequence is 13 residues long. This CDR3 is CASSLGNTGELFF. DNA for the CDR3: TGTGCCAGCAGTCTCGGGAACACCGGGGAGCTGTTTTTT.

The rearrangement joins TRBV7-9 to TRBJ2-7; 8 bases fit TRBD1. Per germline, CDR1 SEHNR and CDR2 FQNEAQ (reference sequence). The V gene end was trimmed by 2 bases and the J gene end by 2 bases; junction bases not matched to a gene: 5. This CDR3 region has 15 residues. The CDR3 protein is CASSLIQGVTYEQYF. Here the CDR3 DNA reads TGTGCCAGCAGCTTAATACAGGGGGTGACCTACGAGCAGTACTTC.

V gene TRBV15 combines with J gene TRBJ2-3; TRBD2 aligns across 12 bases. V shed 9 bases and J 3 bases; nucleotides not matched to a gene: 13. Looked up from germline, CDR1 is LNHNV and CDR2 is YYDKDF (reference sequence). The CDR3 spans 17 residues. CDR3 loop: CATGAATSGRPTDTQYF. CDR3 nucleotide sequence: TGTGCCACTGGAGCGGCGACTAGCGGGAGACCGACAGATACGCAGTATTTT.

The chain links TRBV5-6 to TRBJ2-3; TRBD1 matches 7 bases. Germline V CDR1 and CDR2: SGHDT, YYEEEE. The CDR3 contains 15 residues. V lost 6 bases, J lost 2 bases, and 9 bases stayed unmatched. The DNA of the CDR3 is TGTGCCAGCACCTATTGGACAGGTCCCACAGATACGCAGTATTTT. Protein sequence: CASTYWTGPTDTQYF.

The J gene is TRBJ2-5, the V gene TRBV5-6, with D possibly matching TRBD2 (5 bases). V lost 4 bases and J 4 bases, leaving 11 bases between the germline ends. The CDR3 spans 13 residues. The V gene's germline CDR1 is SGHDT and CDR2 YYEEEE. The CDR3 sequence: CASSLGGRETQYF. The CDR3 DNA reads as TGTGCCAGCAGCCTCGGCGGGCGAGAGACCCAGTACTTC. Filled out from reference TRBV5-6 and TRBJ2-5, the complete variable domain reads DAGVTQSPTHLIKTRGQQVTLRCSPKSGHDTVSWYQQALGQGPQFIFQYYEEEERQRGNFPDRFSGHQFPNYSSELNVNALLLGDSALYLCASSLGGRETQYFGPGTRLLVL.